These T cell receptor beta chains were read from a single sample in a study of cytomegalovirus exposure and HLA in healthy donors. Sequencing was performed with immunoSEQ multiplex PCR; in TCRdb, only in-frame clones are kept and a portion is missing. The sample has fewer than 80,000 clones, around 68% seen once. Sample: PBMCs. The receptor source for this set is a middle-aged man in good health and CMV-seropositive. The CDR3 runs from the conserved cysteine through the conserved F or W. A D gene is named only where the DNA matches it firmly. Clone size, where shown, is once, few, many, or a class for clones that have expanded.

size: .; J: TRBJ1-1; V: TRBV9; D: .; CDR3: CASSYTDGATEAFF; DNA: TGTGCCAGCTCCTATACCGATGGGGCGACTGAAGCTTTCTTT
size: once; J: TRBJ1-1; V: TRBV5-1; D: .; CDR3: CASSYRTGTSEAFF; DNA: TGCGCCAGCAGCTATAGAACGGGGACAAGTGAAGCTTTCTTT
size: .; J: TRBJ2-4; V: TRBV7-9; D: TRBD2; CDR3: CASSLWLAGMGNIQYF; DNA: TGTGCCAGCAGCTTATGGCTAGCGGGGATGGGGAACATTCAGTACTTC
size: .; J: TRBJ1-1; V: TRBV30; D: .; CDR3: CAWSVGGARAEAFF; DNA: TGTGCCTGGAGTGTTGGGGGGGCGAGGGCTGAAGCTTTCTTT
size: .; J: TRBJ1-2; V: TRBV6-1; D: TRBD1; CDR3: CASSERSGGQGSGYTF; DNA: TGTGCCAGCAGTGAAAGGTCTGGGGGACAGGGAAGCGGCTACACCTTC
size: once; J: TRBJ1-2; V: TRBV5-1; D: .; CDR3: CASSSSGGNYGYTF; DNA: TGCGCCAGCAGCTCCTCCGGGGGAAACTATGGCTACACCTTC
size: .; J: TRBJ1-1; V: TRBV30; D: .; CDR3: CASKTGLGTVAFF; DNA: TGTGCCTCTAAGACGGGACTCGGCACTGTCGCTTTCTTT
size: .; J: TRBJ2-3; V: TRBV28; D: .; CDR3: CASGGTPRGTQYF; DNA: TGTGCCAGCGGCGGGACCCCACGGGGTACGCAGTATTTT
size: .; J: TRBJ1-2; V: TRBV9; D: .; CDR3: CASSVGLGMRNYGYTF; DNA: TGTGCCAGCAGCGTGGGACTGGGAATGAGGAACTATGGCTACACCTTC
size: .; J: TRBJ2-7; V: TRBV27; D: .; CDR3: CASSPPDRRSYEQYF; DNA: TGTGCCAGCAGTCCCCCCGACCGCCGGAGCTACGAGCAGTACTTC
size: .; J: TRBJ2-7; V: TRBV30; D: .; CDR3: CAWSVRSGNEQYF; DNA: TGTGCCTGGAGTGTTAGATCAGGGAACGAGCAGTACTTC
size: few; J: TRBJ2-3; V: TRBV7-9; D: TRBD1; CDR3: CASTRDRGTDTQYF; DNA: TGTGCCAGCACCCGGGACAGAGGCACAGATACGCAGTATTTT
size: .; J: TRBJ2-1; V: TRBV27; D: TRBD2; CDR3: CASSFRAGGPVEQFF; DNA: TGTGCCAGCAGTTTTAGAGCGGGGGGGCCGGTTGAGCAGTTCTTC
size: .; J: TRBJ2-2; V: TRBV30; D: TRBD2; CDR3: CAWSGTSAGELFF; DNA: TGTGCCTGGAGCGGGACTAGCGCCGGGGAGCTGTTTTTT
size: .; J: TRBJ2-5; V: TRBV5-8; D: .; CDR3: CASSPRGTSPKETQYF; DNA: TGTGCCAGCTCCCCCCGAGGGACTTCCCCTAAAGAGACCCAGTACTTC